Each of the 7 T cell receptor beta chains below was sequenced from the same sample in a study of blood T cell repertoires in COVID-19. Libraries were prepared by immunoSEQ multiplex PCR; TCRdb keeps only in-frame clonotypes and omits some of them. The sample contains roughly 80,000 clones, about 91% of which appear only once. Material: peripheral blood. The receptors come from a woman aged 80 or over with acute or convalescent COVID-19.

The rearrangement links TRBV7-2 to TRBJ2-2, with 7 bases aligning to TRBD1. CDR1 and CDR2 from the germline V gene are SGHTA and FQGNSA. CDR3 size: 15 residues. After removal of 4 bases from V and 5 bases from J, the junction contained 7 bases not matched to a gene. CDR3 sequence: CASSSNEGATGELFF. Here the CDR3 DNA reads TGTGCCAGCAGCTCCAATGAGGGGGCTACCGGGGAGCTGTTTTTT.

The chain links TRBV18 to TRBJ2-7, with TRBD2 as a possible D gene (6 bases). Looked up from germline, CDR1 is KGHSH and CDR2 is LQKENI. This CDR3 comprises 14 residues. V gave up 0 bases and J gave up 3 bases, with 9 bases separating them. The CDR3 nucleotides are TGTGCCAGCTCACCACCGACGGGGGTCTACGAGCAGTACTTC. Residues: CASSPPTGVYEQYF.

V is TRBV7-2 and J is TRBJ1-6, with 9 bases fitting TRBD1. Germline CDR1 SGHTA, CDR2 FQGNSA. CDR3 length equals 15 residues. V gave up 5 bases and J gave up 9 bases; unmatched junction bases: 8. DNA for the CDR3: TGTGCCAGCAGCCGGACCCGGGACAGGGTTTCACCCCTCCACTTT. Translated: CASSRTRDRVSPLHF.

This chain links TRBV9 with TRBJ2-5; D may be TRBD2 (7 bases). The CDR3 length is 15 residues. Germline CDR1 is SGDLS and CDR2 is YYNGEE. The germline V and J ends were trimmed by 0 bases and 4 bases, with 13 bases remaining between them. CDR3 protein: CASSVVGGGAETQYF. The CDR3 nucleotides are TGTGCCAGCAGCGTAGTGGGAGGGGGGGCAGAGACCCAGTACTTC.

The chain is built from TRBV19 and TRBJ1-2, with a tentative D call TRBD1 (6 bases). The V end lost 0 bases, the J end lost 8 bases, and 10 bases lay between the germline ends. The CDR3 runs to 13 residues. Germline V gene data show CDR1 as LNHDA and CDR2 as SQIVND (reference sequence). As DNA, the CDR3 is TGTGCCAGTAGTATAGAAACAGGGAAAGGCTACACCTTC. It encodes CASSIETGKGYTF.

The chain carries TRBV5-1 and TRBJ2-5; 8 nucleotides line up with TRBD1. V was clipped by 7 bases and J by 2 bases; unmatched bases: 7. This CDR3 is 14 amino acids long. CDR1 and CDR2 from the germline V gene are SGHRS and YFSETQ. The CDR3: CASARGHKQETQYF. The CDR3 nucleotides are TGCGCCAGCGCCAGGGGGCATAAACAAGAGACCCAGTACTTC.

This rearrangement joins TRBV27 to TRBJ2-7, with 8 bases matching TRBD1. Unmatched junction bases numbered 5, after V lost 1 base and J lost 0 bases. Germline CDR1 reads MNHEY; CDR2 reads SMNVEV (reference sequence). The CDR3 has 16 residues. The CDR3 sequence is CASSLFRTGNSYEQYF. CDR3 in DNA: TGTGCCAGCAGTTTATTTAGGACAGGGAACTCCTACGAGCAGTACTTC.